The T cell receptor (beta chain) described here comes from a study of blood T cell repertoires in COVID-19. V shed 6 bases, J shed 6 bases, and the junction held 8 bases outside the gene matches. The CDR3 contains 15 residues. From germline, CDR1 is MNHEY and CDR2 SVGAGI. The table came from immunoSEQ multiplex PCR; TCRdb's copy has only in-frame clones and leaves some out. The repertoire holds more than 40,000 clones, roughly 86% seen once, with around 3.1% in the top ten. The clonotype comes from a woman between 50 and 59 years old who had recovered from COVID-19. The sequenced sample was PBMCs or T cells enriched from blood (not recorded which). The J gene is TRBJ2-1, the V gene TRBV6-5, with 10 bases fitting TRBD1. CDR3 sequence: CASSPRRTGGNEQFF. The CDR3 DNA reads TGTGCCAGCAGCCCCCGGCGGACAGGGGGCAATGAGCAGTTCTTC.